This T cell receptor beta chain stems from a study of shared clonotypes between healthy human individuals. Study-level points and caveats: Clonotypes which were not shared had lower generation probabilities than clonotypes that all four donors shared. Sorted-subset sequencing was shown by rarefaction to be incomplete despite large depth.

Note on this clone: No antigen is known for it.

The data were produced by immunoSEQ multiplex PCR, yet TCRdb's version contains in-frame clones alone and is incomplete. The sample yields about 2.4 million clones, roughly 93% seen once. HIV-negative, healthy adults without recent acute infections or vaccinations were the donors. Splitting of CD4+ cells produced CD45RA+ naive and CD45RA-negative memory subsets. The CDR3 length is 15 residues. Trimming left V 6 bases short and J 0 bases short, with 15 bases between. Germline V gives CDR1 SGHTA, CDR2 FQGNSA. The chain is built from TRBV7-2 and TRBJ2-7; tentatively, D is TRBD2 (5 bases). The sequencing input was naive CD4+ T cells from PBMCs. Subset in this sample: CD45RA+ positively selected. This TCR was recovered from a young man in good health. Some clones in this sample may be carry-over from other donors' samples. The CDR3 region has the DNA TGTGCCAGCAGTGATAGCCGGGATAGCTCCTACGAGCAGTACTTC. It encodes CASSDSRDSSYEQYF.